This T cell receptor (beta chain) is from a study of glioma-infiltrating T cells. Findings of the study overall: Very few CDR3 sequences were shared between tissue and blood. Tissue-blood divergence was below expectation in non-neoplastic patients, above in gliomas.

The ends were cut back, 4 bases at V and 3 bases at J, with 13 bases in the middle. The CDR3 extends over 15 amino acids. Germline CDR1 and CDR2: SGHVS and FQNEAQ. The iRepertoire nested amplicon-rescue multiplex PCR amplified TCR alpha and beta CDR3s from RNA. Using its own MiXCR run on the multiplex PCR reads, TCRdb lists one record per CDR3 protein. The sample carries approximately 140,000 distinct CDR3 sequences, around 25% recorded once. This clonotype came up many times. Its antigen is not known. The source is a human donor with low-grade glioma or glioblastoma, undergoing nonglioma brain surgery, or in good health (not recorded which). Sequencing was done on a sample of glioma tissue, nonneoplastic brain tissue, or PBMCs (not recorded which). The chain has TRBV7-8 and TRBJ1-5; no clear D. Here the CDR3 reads CASSSMRRLNQPQHF. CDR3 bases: TGTGCCAGCAGCTCTATGAGGCGCCTCAATCAGCCCCAGCATTTT.